This T cell receptor beta chain was captured by sequencing in a study of molecular identifiers for immune sequencing clone quantification. Trimming cost V 4 bases and J 4 bases; bases outside gene matches: 4. The CDR3 totals 14 residues. From germline, CDR1 is SGHTA and CDR2 FQGTGA. There are many counts of this clonotype. MiXCR, applied by TCRdb to the PCR reads, yields one record per CDR3 protein. This table holds about 640,000 distinct CDR3 sequences, 20% found once. The specimen was naive CD8+ T cells from blood, with Jurkat cell RNA spiked in. Subset in this sample: FACS-sorted CD8+CD4-CCR7+CD45RA+ naive T cells. This chain connects TRBV7-3 to TRBJ2-1; TRBD2 matches 7 bases. This receptor was identified in a human donor in good health. Some libraries in this study had Jurkat cell RNA spiked in. This CDR3 reads CASSSRGGYNEQFF. DNA of the CDR3: TGTGCCAGCAGCTCCCGGGGAGGGTACAATGAGCAGTTCTTC.